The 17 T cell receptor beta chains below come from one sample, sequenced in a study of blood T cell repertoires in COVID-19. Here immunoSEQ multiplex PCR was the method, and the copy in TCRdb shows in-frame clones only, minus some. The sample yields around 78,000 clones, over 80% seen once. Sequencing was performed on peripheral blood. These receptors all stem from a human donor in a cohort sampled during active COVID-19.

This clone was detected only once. CDR3 sequence reads: CASSIGTSGAIISYEQYF. The CDR3 coding sequence is TGTGCCAGTAGTATCGGGACTAGCGGGGCTATCATCTCCTACGAGCAGTACTTC. The chain carries TRBV19 and TRBJ2-7; 13 bases are a match to TRBD2. The CDR3 runs 18 residues. The V and J ends lost 3 bases and 0 bases, in that order; junction bases with no gene match: 8. The germline V gene encodes CDR1 LNHDA and CDR2 SQIVND (reference sequence).

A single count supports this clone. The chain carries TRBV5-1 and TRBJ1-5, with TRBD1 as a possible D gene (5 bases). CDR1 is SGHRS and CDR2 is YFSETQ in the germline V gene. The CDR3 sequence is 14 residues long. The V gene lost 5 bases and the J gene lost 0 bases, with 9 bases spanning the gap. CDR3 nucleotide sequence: TGCGCCAGCAGTGGAGGGGATAGCAATCAGCCCCAGCATTTT. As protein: CASSGGDSNQPQHF.

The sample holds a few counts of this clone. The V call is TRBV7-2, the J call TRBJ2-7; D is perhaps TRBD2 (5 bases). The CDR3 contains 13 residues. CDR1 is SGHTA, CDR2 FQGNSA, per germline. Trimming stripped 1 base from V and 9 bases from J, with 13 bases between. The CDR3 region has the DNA TGTGCCAGCAGCTTAGTTTCATCGGACTTGCAGTACTTC. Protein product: CASSLVSSDLQYF.

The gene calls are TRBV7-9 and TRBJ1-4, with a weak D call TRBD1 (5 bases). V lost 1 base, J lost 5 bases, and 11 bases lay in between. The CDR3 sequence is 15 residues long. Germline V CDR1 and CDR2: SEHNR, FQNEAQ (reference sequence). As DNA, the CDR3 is TGTGCCAGCAGCTTAGGCAGGGTTGGAAATGAAAAACTGTTTTTT. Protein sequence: CASSLGRVGNEKLFF.

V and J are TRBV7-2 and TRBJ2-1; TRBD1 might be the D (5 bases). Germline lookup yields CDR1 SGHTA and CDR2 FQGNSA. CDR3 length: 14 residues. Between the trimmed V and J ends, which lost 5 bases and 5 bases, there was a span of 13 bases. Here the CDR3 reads CASSLRQSHNEQFF. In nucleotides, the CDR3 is TGTGCCAGCAGCCTCAGACAGTCCCACAATGAGCAGTTCTTC.

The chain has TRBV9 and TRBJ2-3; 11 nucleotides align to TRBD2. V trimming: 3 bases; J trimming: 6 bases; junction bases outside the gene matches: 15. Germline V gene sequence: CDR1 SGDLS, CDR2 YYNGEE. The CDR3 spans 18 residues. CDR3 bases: TGTGCCAGCAGCGGAGGGAGGACTAGCGGGCCAGGGGTGGATACGCAGTATTTT. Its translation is CASSGGRTSGPGVDTQYF. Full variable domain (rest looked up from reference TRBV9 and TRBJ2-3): DSGVTQTPKHLITATGQRVTLRCSPRSGDLSVYWYQQSLDQGLQFLIQYYNGEERAKGNILERFSAQQFPDLHSELNLSSLELGDSALYFCASSGGRTSGPGVDTQYFGPGTRLTVL.

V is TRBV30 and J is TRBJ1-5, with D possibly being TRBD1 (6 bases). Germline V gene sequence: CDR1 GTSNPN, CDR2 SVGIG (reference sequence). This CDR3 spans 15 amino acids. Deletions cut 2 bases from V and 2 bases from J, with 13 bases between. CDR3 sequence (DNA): TGTGCCTGGAGTTCAGGGGCTAGCCGCAATCAGCCCCAGCATTTT. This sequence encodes CAWSSGASRNQPQHF. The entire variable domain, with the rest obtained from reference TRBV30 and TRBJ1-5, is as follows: SQTIHQWPATLVQPVGSPLSLECTVEGTSNPNLYWYRQAAGRGLQLLFYSVGIGQISSEVPQNLSASRPQDRQFILSSKKLLLSDSGFYLCAWSSGASRNQPQHFGDGTRLSIL.

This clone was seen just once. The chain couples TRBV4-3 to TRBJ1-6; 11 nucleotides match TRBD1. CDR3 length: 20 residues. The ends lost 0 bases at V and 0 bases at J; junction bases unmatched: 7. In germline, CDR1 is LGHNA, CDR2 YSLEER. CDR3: CASSQEPGQGDISYNSPLHF. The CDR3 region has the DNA TGCGCCAGCAGCCAAGAGCCGGGACAGGGGGACATCTCCTATAATTCACCCCTCCACTTT.

The CDR3 sequence: CASSQTPGTGNTEAFF. CDR3 sequence (DNA): TGTGCCAGCAGCCAAACTCCCGGGACAGGGAACACTGAAGCTTTCTTT. V gene TRBV28 combines with J gene TRBJ1-1; TRBD1 aligns across 8 bases. This CDR3 region has 16 residues. V shed 6 bases and J 1 base; nucleotides not matched to a gene: 10. Germline CDR1 MDHEN, CDR2 SYDVKM.

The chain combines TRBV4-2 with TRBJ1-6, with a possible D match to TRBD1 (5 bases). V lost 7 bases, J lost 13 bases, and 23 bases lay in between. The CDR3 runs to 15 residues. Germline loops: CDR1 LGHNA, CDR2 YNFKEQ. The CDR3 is CASTTGGDSQSPLHF. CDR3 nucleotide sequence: TGTGCCAGCACCACCGGCGGGGACTCTCAATCGCCCCTCCACTTT.

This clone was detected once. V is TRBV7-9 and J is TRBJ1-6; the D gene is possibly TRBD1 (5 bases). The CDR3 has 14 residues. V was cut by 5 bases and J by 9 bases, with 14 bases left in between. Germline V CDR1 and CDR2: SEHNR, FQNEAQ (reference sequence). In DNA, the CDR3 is TGTGCCAGCAGCGCGGGACGGCCCGGTTCACCCCTCCACTTT. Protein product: CASSAGRPGSPLHF.

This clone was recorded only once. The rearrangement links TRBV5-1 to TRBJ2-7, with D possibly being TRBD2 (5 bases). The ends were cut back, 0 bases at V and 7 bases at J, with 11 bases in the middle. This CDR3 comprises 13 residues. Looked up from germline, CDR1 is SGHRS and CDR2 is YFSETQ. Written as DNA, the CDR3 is TGCGCCAGCAGCTTGGCAGCCGGGATAGAGCAGTACTTC. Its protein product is CASSLAAGIEQYF.

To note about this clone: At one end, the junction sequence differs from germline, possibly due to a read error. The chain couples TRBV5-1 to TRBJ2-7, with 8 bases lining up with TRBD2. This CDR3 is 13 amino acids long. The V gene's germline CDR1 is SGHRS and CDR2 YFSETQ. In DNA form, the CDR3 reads TGCGCCAGCAGCTTGGAAGGTAGCGGGGCGCCGCACTTC. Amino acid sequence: CASSLEGSGAPHF.

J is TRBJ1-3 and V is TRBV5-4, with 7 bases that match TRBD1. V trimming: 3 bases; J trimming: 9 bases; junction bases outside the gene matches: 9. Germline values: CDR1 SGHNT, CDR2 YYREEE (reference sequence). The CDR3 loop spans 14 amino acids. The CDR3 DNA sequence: TGTGCCAGCAGCTCGTGGGACAGTTCAACCACCATATATTTT. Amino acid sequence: CASSSWDSSTTIYF. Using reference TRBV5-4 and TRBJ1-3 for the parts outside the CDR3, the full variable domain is ETGVTQSPTHLIKTRGQQVTLRCSSQSGHNTVSWYQQALGQGPQFIFQYYREEENGRGNFPPRFSGLQFPNYSSELNVNALELDDSALYLCASSSWDSSTTIYFGEGSWLTVV.

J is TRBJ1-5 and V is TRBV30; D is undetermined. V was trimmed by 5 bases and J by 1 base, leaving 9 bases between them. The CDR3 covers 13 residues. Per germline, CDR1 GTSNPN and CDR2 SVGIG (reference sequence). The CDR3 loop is CAWGRESNQPQHF. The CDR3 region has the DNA TGTGCCTGGGGTAGGGAGAGCAATCAGCCCCAGCATTTT.

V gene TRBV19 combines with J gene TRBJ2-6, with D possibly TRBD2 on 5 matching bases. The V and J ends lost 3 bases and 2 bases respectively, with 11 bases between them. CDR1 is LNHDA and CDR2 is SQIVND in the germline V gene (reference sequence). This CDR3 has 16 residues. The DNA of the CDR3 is TGTGCCAGTAGTATCCGCGACGGGGCTGGGGCCAACGTCCTGACTTTC. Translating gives CASSIRDGAGANVLTF. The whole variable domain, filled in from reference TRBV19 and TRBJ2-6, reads DGGITQSPKYLFRKEGQNVTLSCEQNLNHDAMYWYRQDPGQGLRLIYYSQIVNDFQKGDIAEGYSVSREKKESFPLTVTSAQKNPTAFYLCASSIRDGAGANVLTFGAGSRLTVL.

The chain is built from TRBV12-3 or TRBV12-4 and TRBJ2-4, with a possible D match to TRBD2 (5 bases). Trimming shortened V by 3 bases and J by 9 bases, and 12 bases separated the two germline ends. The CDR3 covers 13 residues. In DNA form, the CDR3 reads TGTGCCAGCAGTTTTCGGGGTGGCGGCATTCAGTACTTC. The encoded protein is CASSFRGGGIQYF.